The clone carrying this T cell receptor beta chain was counted many times. Its target is not known. The sample belongs to a study of neurological immune-mediated disorders. Findings and limits, study-wide: Across subjects, expanded clones had no CDR3 amino acid sequences in common, pointing to private repertoires in all groups. HTLV-1-associated myelopathy showed the most TCR clonal expansion; multiple sclerosis the least, below healthy controls.

The CDR3 consists of 14 residues. V lost 1 base, J lost 4 bases, and 9 bases lay in between. The V gene's germline CDR1 is SNHLY and CDR2 FYNNEI. TCRdb reprocessed the 5' RACE reads via MiXCR and lists one record per CDR3 protein. Of around 30,000 distinct CDR3 sequences listed, 4% to 5.5% were seen once; the top ten hold around 23%. Healthy controls comprised blood bank volunteers in Maryland, USA. The specimen sequenced was PBMCs. This sequence was found in a man aged 18 to 29 in good health. V is TRBV2 and J is TRBJ2-3; no clear D. The CDR3 protein is CASSEGPRPDTQYF. For the CDR3, the DNA is TGTGCCAGCAGTGAAGGGCCCCGTCCAGATACGCAGTATTTT.